The T cell receptor beta chain described here comes from a study of blood T cell repertoires in COVID-19. Overall study: Collection of acute and convalescent COVID-19 samples took place in the United States, Italy and Spain. Sample material is recorded as cDNA or gDNA derived from T cells, B-cell-depleted T cells, or PBMCs.

The CDR3 covers 14 residues. V was pared by 6 bases and J by 9 bases, with 14 bases of the junction left unmatched. Germline values: CDR1 MDHEN, CDR2 SYDVKM. How the authors handled the data: How many nucleated cells were present was estimated from reference gene primer amplification. The assay was immunoSEQ multiplex PCR, and TCRdb's table has in-frame clones only and misses some. Clone size and V and J calls were adopted from that table, with D and trimming inferred from the DNA. Of about 190,000 clones in the sample, around 78% were seen once. This sequence joins TRBV28 and TRBJ2-7, with 7 positions matching TRBD2. The sample taken for sequencing was peripheral blood. The TCR originated in a woman of 80 years or more with active or convalescent COVID-19. CDR3 in DNA: TGTGCCAGCAGCCCCGGGAGGTCGCAAAAGGGGCAGTACTTC. As protein: CASSPGRSQKGQYF.